The entry that follows covers one TCR beta chain sequence. Antigen unknown. Trimming stripped 3 bases from V and 14 bases from J, with 11 bases between. CDR1 and CDR2 from the germline V gene are SEHNR and FQNEAQ (reference sequence). The CDR3 is 11 amino acids. Purities in excess of 95% were seen in all sorted populations. cDNA synthesis used the whole RNA isolate, giving expressed TCRB sequences. The study sequenced naive, central memory and regulatory T cell samples to an average of about 3.57 million reads. Clones were read by immunoSEQ multiplex PCR, and TCRdb kept only the in-frame ones, dropping some. The table shows some 350,000 clones, with 13% occurring only once. This sample was taken from a study of beta chain features in type 1 diabetes. Study-wide findings and caveats: For Type 1 diabetes patients, all four CD4+ subsets carried TCRB CDR3s that were moderately but significantly shorter.

The gene calls are TRBV7-9 and TRBJ2-1; maybe TRBD1 (6 bases). Sequenced input: naive CD4+ T cells from blood. This receptor was taken from a woman under 30 with type 1 diabetes. In DNA form, the CDR3 reads TGTGCCAGCAGCTTCGGGACATCGGAGTTCTTC. It is translated as CASSFGTSEFF.